This passage covers 26 T cell receptor beta chains from one sample sequenced in a study of blood T cell repertoires in COVID-19. Using immunoSEQ multiplex PCR, the repertoire was profiled, and TCRdb retains in-frame clones only, with some absent. The sample lists over 45,000 clones, around four fifths occurring once. The sample comprised peripheral blood. All receptors derive from a woman of 80 years or more with acute or convalescent COVID-19.

The chain links TRBV2 to TRBJ2-3; 8 positions match TRBD1. Trimming at V came to 0 bases and at J to 2 bases, leaving 10 bases not matched to a gene. The germline gives CDR1 SNHLY, CDR2 FYNNEI. There are 18 residues in the CDR3. CDR3 in amino acids: CASSEALRGQVFTDTQYF. CDR3 DNA sequence: TGTGCCAGCAGTGAAGCGCTCCGGGGACAGGTCTTCACAGATACGCAGTATTTT.

The V gene is TRBV5-4, the J gene TRBJ1-2, with D unresolved. Trimming cost V 5 bases and J 0 bases, with 8 bases left between them. The CDR3 is 13 amino acids. The germline V gene has CDR1 SGHNT and CDR2 YYREEE (reference sequence). The CDR3 DNA reads TGTGCCAGCAGTACGGGTGCTAACTATGGCTACACCTTC. Translation: CASSTGANYGYTF.

The chain is built from TRBV15 and TRBJ1-4; 8 bases are a match to TRBD1. The V gene end was trimmed by 2 bases and the J gene end by 2 bases; junction bases not matched to a gene: 4. The CDR3 is made up of 16 amino acids. CDR1 and CDR2 (germline): LNHNV, YYDKDF (reference sequence). The CDR3 DNA sequence: TGTGCCACCAGCAGACATAACAGGGGGACTAATGAAAAACTGTTTTTT. Translated, it gives CATSRHNRGTNEKLFF.

The chain carries TRBV5-1 and TRBJ1-1; TRBD1 aligns across 7 bases. Per germline, CDR1 SGHRS and CDR2 YFSETQ. The ends lost 4 bases at V and 4 bases at J; junction bases unmatched: 10. This CDR3 region has 15 residues. CDR3 coding DNA: TGCGCCAGCAGCCTCCGACAGGGAGAGAGCACTGAAGCTTTCTTT. Encoded protein: CASSLRQGESTEAFF.

The chain couples TRBV5-6 to TRBJ1-2, with 7 bases fitting TRBD1. The V gene end was trimmed by 1 base and the J gene end by 2 bases; junction bases not matched to a gene: 5. CDR1 is SGHDT, CDR2 YYEEEE, per germline. The CDR3 length is 15 residues. This CDR3 is CASSLSPGQNYGYTF. CDR3 sequence (DNA): TGTGCCAGCAGCTTGTCCCCGGGACAGAACTATGGCTACACCTTC.

This clone was seen a handful of times. The CDR3 is CATSRDREGNTEAFF. The CDR3 DNA reads TGTGCCACCAGCAGAGACAGGGAAGGAAACACTGAAGCTTTCTTT. This chain connects TRBV15 to TRBJ1-1; D is possibly TRBD1 (5 bases). Trimming took off 0 bases at V and 2 bases at J, with 10 bases between the two ends. The CDR3 has 15 amino acids. Germline assignment: CDR1 LNHNV and CDR2 YYDKDF (reference sequence).

The chain has TRBV5-8 and TRBJ2-7; possibly TRBD1 for D (6 bases). V lost 4 bases and J 6 bases, leaving 11 bases between the germline ends. Germline loops: CDR1 SGHTS, CDR2 YDEGEE. CDR3 length equals 12 residues. CDR3 loop: CASSPGQTEQYF. Written as DNA, the CDR3 is TGTGCCAGCAGCCCAGGACAGACCGAGCAGTACTTC.

V gene TRBV12-3 or TRBV12-4 combines with J gene TRBJ2-1, with unresolved D. The CDR3 spans 13 residues. Trimming removed 3 bases from V and 6 bases from J, with 9 bases in between. Here the CDR3 DNA reads TGTGCCAGCAGTTTCTTAGCACGCAATGAGCAGTTCTTC. Residues: CASSFLARNEQFF.

J is TRBJ1-3 and V is TRBV30; tentative D call: TRBD1 (5 bases). V lost 2 bases and J lost 0, with 8 bases in between. The germline CDR1 and CDR2 sequences are GTSNPN and SVGIG (reference sequence). The length of the CDR3 is 14 residues. The CDR3 reads CAWSSGLSGNTIYF. For the CDR3, the DNA is TGTGCCTGGAGTTCGGGACTCTCTGGAAACACCATATATTTT. Full variable domain (rest looked up from reference TRBV30 and TRBJ1-3): SQTIHQWPATLVQPVGSPLSLECTVEGTSNPNLYWYRQAAGRGLQLLFYSVGIGQISSEVPQNLSASRPQDRQFILSSKKLLLSDSGFYLCAWSSGLSGNTIYFGEGSWLTVV.

A single count supports this clone. The chain uses TRBV7-8 and TRBJ2-2, with TRBD1 as a possible D gene (6 bases). The CDR3 has 16 residues. Germline CDR1 reads SGHVS; CDR2 reads FQNEAQ. Between the trimmed V and J ends, which lost 3 bases and 5 bases, there was a span of 16 bases. This CDR3 is CASSFEGGFLTGELFF. The CDR3 DNA sequence: TGTGCCAGCAGCTTCGAAGGGGGTTTCTTAACCGGGGAGCTGTTTTTT.

This clone appeared once. The genes are TRBV19 and TRBJ2-7, with 10 bases matching TRBD2. CDR3 length equals 15 residues. The V and J ends lost 6 bases and 4 bases, in that order; junction bases with no gene match: 9. The V gene's germline CDR1 is LNHDA and CDR2 SQIVND (reference sequence). The CDR3 loop is CASSPRWTSGYEQYF. Here the CDR3 DNA reads TGTGCCAGTAGCCCCAGGTGGACTAGCGGTTACGAGCAGTACTTC.

The chain is built from TRBV7-2 and TRBJ2-7; 8 nucleotides line up with TRBD2. With V trimmed by 5 bases and J by 1 base, 7 bases remained unmatched. The CDR3 totals 15 residues. Germline V gives CDR1 SGHTA, CDR2 FQGNSA. CDR3 region: CASSPRGGASYEQYF. In DNA form, the CDR3 reads TGTGCCAGCAGCCCCCGGGGGGGGGCATCCTACGAGCAGTACTTC.

This clone appeared once. J is TRBJ2-3 and V is TRBV27, with 9 bases that match TRBD2. The V and J ends lost 6 bases and 1 base, in that order; junction bases with no gene match: 2. The CDR3 contains 14 residues. Germline-derived CDR1 and CDR2 are MNHEY and SMNVEV (reference sequence). This CDR3 is CASRERGGTDTQYF. The CDR3 DNA reads TGTGCCAGCAGGGAGCGGGGGGGCACAGATACGCAGTATTTT.

The rearrangement uses TRBV7-2 and TRBJ1-1, with a tentative D call TRBD1 (5 bases). V was clipped by 3 bases and J by 1 base, with 21 bases between them. Germline V CDR1 and CDR2: SGHTA, FQGNSA. The CDR3 spans 18 residues. CDR3 sequence (DNA): TGTGCCAGCAGCTTCCCTTGGGTAGGGGCGCCCTCGAACACTGAAGCTTTCTTT. As protein: CASSFPWVGAPSNTEAFF.

The gene calls are TRBV5-1 and TRBJ2-2; 8 bases align to TRBD1. Germline CDR1 reads SGHRS; CDR2 reads YFSETQ. The CDR3 extends over 17 amino acids. V trimming: 7 bases; J trimming: 4 bases; junction bases outside the gene matches: 15. Here the CDR3 DNA reads TGCGCCAGCGCCGACAGGGGTCCCGATTTGGGCACCGGGGAGCTGTTTTTT. This sequence encodes CASADRGPDLGTGELFF.

The chain links TRBV7-8 to TRBJ1-1, with 7 nucleotides matching TRBD1. V lost 1 base, J lost 9 bases, and 14 bases stayed unmatched. Per germline, CDR1 SGHVS and CDR2 FQNEAQ. This CDR3 comprises 16 residues. The CDR3 protein is CASSLGVAGGSLKAFF. DNA of the CDR3: TGTGCCAGCAGCTTAGGAGTGGCAGGGGGATCCTTGAAAGCTTTCTTT. Filled out from reference TRBV7-8 and TRBJ1-1, the complete variable domain reads GAGVSQSPRYKVAKRGQDVALRCDPISGHVSLFWYQQALGQGPEFLTYFQNEAQLDKSGLPSDRFFAERPEGSVSTLKIQRTQQEDSAVYLCASSLGVAGGSLKAFFGQGTRLTVV.

This clone has just a few counts. CDR3 in DNA: TGCGCCAGCAGTGACTCTAAACCCGGGACAGGGGTCGACGAGACCCAGTACTTC. It yields the protein CASSDSKPGTGVDETQYF. The chain employs TRBV10-1 and TRBJ2-5; 10 bases agree with TRBD1. The germline V gene encodes CDR1 WNHNN and CDR2 SYGVQD (reference sequence). J was trimmed by 5 bases and V by 3 bases; bases with no gene match: 15. The CDR3 contains 18 residues.

Regarding this clone: Since a far larger clone is one base different, this is likely a read error. The chain recombines TRBV24-1 with TRBJ2-3, with 7 positions matching TRBD1. Germline V gene sequence: CDR1 KGHDR, CDR2 SFDVKD. The CDR3 is 17 amino acids. J was trimmed by 2 bases and V by 4 bases; bases with no gene match: 11. The CDR3 sequence is CATSEPNRDRVTDTQYF. Here the CDR3 DNA reads TGTGCCACCAGTGAACCCAACCGCGACAGGGTCACAGATACGCAGTATTTT.

The rearrangement links TRBV23-1 to TRBJ2-1, with a possible D match to TRBD1 (6 bases). TRBV23-1 is flagged as an ORF with uncertain function. Trimming took 2 bases from V and 6 from J, leaving 20 bases between them. The CDR3 runs to 17 residues. The CDR3 DNA reads TGCGCCAGCAGTCAAGTTGGTTTGACAGGTCTCCCCAATGAGCAGTTCTTC. It is translated as CASSQVGLTGLPNEQFF.

The gene calls are TRBV5-8 and TRBJ1-2; the D is unclear. The V end lost 7 bases, the J end lost 5 bases, and 21 bases lay between the germline ends. CDR3 length: 15 amino acids. Germline values: CDR1 SGHTS, CDR2 YDEGEE. CDR3 DNA: TGTGCCAGCGGCGACCCGGGGAGGGAGGGATATGGCTACACCTTC. Its translation: CASGDPGREGYGYTF.

The genes are TRBV6-5 and TRBJ2-7; D is ambiguous. Deletions cut 7 bases from V and 5 bases from J, with 21 bases between. The length of the CDR3 is 15 residues. Germline assignment: CDR1 MNHEY and CDR2 SVGAGI. The CDR3 coding sequence is TGTGCCAGCAAAACTACCGGGTCCAAGCGCGACGAGCAGTACTTC. It encodes CASKTTGSKRDEQYF.

This clone has only one observation. The gene calls are TRBV11-2 and TRBJ2-1; TRBD1 agrees at 7 bases. The CDR3 runs to 16 residues. V lost 4 bases, J lost 1 base, and 7 bases stayed unmatched. The germline V gene encodes CDR1 SGHAT and CDR2 FQNNGV. The CDR3 bases are TGTGCCAGCAGCTCTGGACAGGAGTTATCCTACAATGAGCAGTTCTTC. This encodes CASSSGQELSYNEQFF.

This chain uses TRBV11-3 with TRBJ2-3; 7 bases map to TRBD1. This CDR3 comprises 15 residues. With V trimmed by 5 bases and J by 0 bases, 5 bases remained unmatched. Per germline, CDR1 SGHNT and CDR2 YENEEA. CDR3 in amino acids: CASSMTGLSTDTQYF. CDR3 DNA: TGTGCCAGCAGCATGACAGGGCTTAGCACAGATACGCAGTATTTT.

The CDR3 bases are TGTGCCAGCAGTTTATCGGGGACAGGGACGACTGAAGCTTTCTTT. This gives the protein CASSLSGTGTTEAFF. The genes are TRBV27 and TRBJ1-1; 9 bases match TRBD1. V was clipped by 0 bases and J by 5 bases; unmatched bases: 4. Germline values: CDR1 MNHEY, CDR2 SMNVEV (reference sequence). This CDR3 spans 15 amino acids.

The V call is TRBV10-3, the J call TRBJ2-3; the match to TRBD2 covers 9 bases. Trimming at V came to 7 bases and at J to 3 bases, leaving 8 bases not matched to a gene. CDR3 length: 15 residues. From germline, CDR1 is ENHRY and CDR2 SYGVKD. CDR3 DNA: TGTGCCATCACCCTGCTAGCGGGGTGGACAGATACGCAGTATTTT. This codes for CAITLLAGWTDTQYF.

The chain couples TRBV7-8 to TRBJ2-7; D remains ambiguous. This CDR3 comprises 13 residues. Trimming pared 8 bases from V and 6 bases from J, leaving 17 bases between. Looked up from germline, CDR1 is SGHVS and CDR2 is FQNEAQ. The CDR3 DNA reads as TGTGCCAGCGGCGAGCGTGAATTCGGCGAGCAGTACTTC. Protein product: CASGEREFGEQYF.